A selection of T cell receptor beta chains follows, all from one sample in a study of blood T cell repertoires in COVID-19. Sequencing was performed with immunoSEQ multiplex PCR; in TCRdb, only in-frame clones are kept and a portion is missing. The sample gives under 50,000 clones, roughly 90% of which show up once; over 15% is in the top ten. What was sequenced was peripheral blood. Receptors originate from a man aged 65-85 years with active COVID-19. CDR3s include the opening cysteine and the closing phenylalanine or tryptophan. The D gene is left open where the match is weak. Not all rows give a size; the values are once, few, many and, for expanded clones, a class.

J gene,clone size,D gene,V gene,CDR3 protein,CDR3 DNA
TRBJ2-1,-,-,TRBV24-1,CATSDLNTYNEQFF,TGTGCCACCAGTGATTTGAACACCTACAATGAGCAGTTCTTC
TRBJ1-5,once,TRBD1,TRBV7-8,CASSLGMWTGPLGNQPQHF,TGTGCCAGCAGCTTAGGGATGTGGACAGGCCCGTTGGGGAATCAGCCCCAGCATTTT
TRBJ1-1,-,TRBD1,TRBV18,CASSRTGVTEAFF,TGTGCCAGCTCGCGTACAGGGGTCACTGAAGCTTTCTTT
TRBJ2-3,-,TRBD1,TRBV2,CASGSSPGGRTDTQYF,TGTGCCAGCGGGAGCTCGCCAGGGGGCCGCACAGATACGCAGTATTTT
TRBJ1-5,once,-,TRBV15,CATSRDRNSHSNQPQHF,TGTGCCACCAGCAGAGACCGAAACAGCCATAGCAATCAGCCCCAGCATTTT
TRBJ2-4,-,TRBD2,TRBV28,CASSFTGTSGKRGLLGNIQYF,TGTGCCAGCAGTTTCACGGGGACTAGCGGGAAAAGGGGTCTTTTAGGAAACATTCAGTACTTC
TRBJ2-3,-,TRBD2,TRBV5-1,CASSPPSAAGGPDTQYF,TGCGCCAGCAGCCCGCCCAGTGCGGCGGGGGGGCCAGATACGCAGTATTTT
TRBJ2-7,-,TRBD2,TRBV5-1,CASSLGSSGVYEQYF,TGCGCCAGCAGCTTGGGTAGTAGCGGGGTTTACGAGCAGTACTTC
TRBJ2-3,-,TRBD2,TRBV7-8,CASSSGGGRRSTDTQYF,TGTGCCAGCAGCTCTGGGGGGGGTAGGCGGAGCACAGATACGCAGTATTTT
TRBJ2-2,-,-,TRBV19,CASNMPGRQPTGELFF,TGTGCCAGTAATATGCCCGGGCGACAGCCCACCGGGGAGCTGTTTTTT
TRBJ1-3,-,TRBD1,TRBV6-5,CASSSTGVPGNTIYF,TGTGCCAGCAGTTCGACAGGGGTGCCTGGAAACACCATATATTTT
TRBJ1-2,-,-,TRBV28,CASSFGAGSPYGYTF,TGTGCCAGCAGTTTTGGGGCAGGATCTCCCTATGGCTACACCTTC
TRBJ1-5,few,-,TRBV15,CATSRIRDILLSNQPQHF,TGTGCCACCAGCAGGATACGGGACATCCTACTAAGCAATCAGCCCCAGCATTTT
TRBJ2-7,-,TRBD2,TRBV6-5,CASSRGLAAYEQYF,TGTGCCAGCAGCCGAGGACTAGCGGCCTACGAGCAGTACTTC
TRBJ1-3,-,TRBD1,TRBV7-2,CASSAQTGTGNTIYF,TGTGCCAGCAGCGCGCAGACAGGGACTGGAAACACCATATATTTT
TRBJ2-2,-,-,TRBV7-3,CASKKGRTPGELFF,TGTGCCAGCAAAAAGGGGCGAACCCCCGGGGAGCTGTTTTTT
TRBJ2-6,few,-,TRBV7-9,CASSFLASLAHGANVLTF,TGTGCCAGCAGCTTTCTGGCTAGTCTTGCTCATGGGGCCAACGTCCTGACTTTC
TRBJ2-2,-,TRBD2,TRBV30,CAWSRLAGANTGELFF,TGTGCCTGGAGTAGGCTAGCGGGAGCGAACACCGGGGAGCTGTTTTTT
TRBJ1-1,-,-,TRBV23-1,CASSQTGFEYPEAFF,TGCGCCAGCAGTCAAACAGGGTTCGAATACCCTGAAGCTTTCTTT
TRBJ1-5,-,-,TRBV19,CASSWGQESNQPQHF,TGTGCCAGTAGTTGGGGGCAAGAGAGCAATCAGCCCCAGCATTTT
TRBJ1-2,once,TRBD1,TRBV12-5,CASGLGTGVFGYTF,TGTGCTAGTGGTTTGGGGACAGGGGTGTTTGGCTACACCTTC
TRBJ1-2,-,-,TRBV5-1,CASSLVLGRGYGYTF,TGCGCCAGCAGCTTGGTTTTGGGCAGGGGATATGGCTACACCTTC
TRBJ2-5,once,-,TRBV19,CASRGTIQETQYF,TGTGCCAGTAGGGGGACAATTCAAGAGACCCAGTACTTC
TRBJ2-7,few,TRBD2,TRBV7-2,CASRLAGYEQYF,TGTGCCAGCAGGCTAGCGGGCTACGAGCAGTACTTC
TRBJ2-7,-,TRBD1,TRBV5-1,CASSLPDRGYEQYF,TGCGCCAGCAGCTTGCCAGACAGGGGCTACGAGCAGTACTTC
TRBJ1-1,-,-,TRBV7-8,CASSLVNRLGTEAFF,TGTGCCAGCAGCTTAGTCAACAGGTTGGGCACTGAAGCTTTCTTT
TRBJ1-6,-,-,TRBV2,CASSAGSYNSPLHF,TGTGCCAGCAGTGCGGGATCCTATAATTCACCCCTCCACTTT
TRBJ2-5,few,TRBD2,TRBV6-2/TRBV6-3,CASSYAGVGAQYF,TGTGCCAGCAGTTACGCGGGGGTTGGGGCCCAGTACTTC
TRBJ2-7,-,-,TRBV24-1,CATSQGWHEQYF,TGTGCCACCAGTCAGGGATGGCACGAGCAGTACTTC
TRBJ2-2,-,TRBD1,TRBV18,CASSRTGVTGELFF,TGTGCCAGCTCACGGACAGGGGTCACCGGGGAGCTGTTTTTT
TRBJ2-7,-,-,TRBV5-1,CASSLEGFSYEQYF,TGCGCCAGCAGCTTGGAGGGGTTTTCCTACGAGCAGTACTTC
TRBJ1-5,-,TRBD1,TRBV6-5,CASSQGQGLQPQHF,TGTGCCAGCAGTCAGGGACAGGGGTTACAGCCCCAGCATTTT
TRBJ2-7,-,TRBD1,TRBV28,CASSLRQGVGYEQYF,TGTGCCAGCAGCCTCAGACAGGGGGTTGGCTACGAGCAGTACTTC
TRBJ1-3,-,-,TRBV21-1,CASSVSYLPGGNTIYF,TGTGCCAGCAGTGTCTCGTACCTCCCAGGGGGAAACACCATATATTTT
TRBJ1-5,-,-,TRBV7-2,CASSLAQDQPQHF,TGTGCCAGCAGCTTAGCCCAGGATCAGCCCCAGCATTTT
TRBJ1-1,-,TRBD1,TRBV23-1,CASSQSFEGANTEAFF,TGCGCCAGCAGTCAATCGTTTGAGGGGGCGAACACTGAAGCTTTCTTT
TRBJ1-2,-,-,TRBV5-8,CASSPEGDGYTF,TGTGCCAGCAGCCCAGAAGGGGATGGCTACACCTTC
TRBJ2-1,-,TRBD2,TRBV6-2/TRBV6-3,CASSYSNSGRYEQFF,TGTGCCAGCAGTTACTCGAATAGCGGGAGATATGAGCAGTTCTTC
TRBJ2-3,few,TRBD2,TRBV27,CASSSPRLANTDTQYF,TGTGCCAGCAGTTCACCTCGACTAGCGAATACAGATACGCAGTATTTT
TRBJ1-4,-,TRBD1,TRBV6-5,CASSKQGVNEKLFF,TGTGCCAGCAGTAAACAGGGGGTTAATGAAAAACTGTTTTTT
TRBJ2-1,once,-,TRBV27,CASSFRQDNEQFF,TGTGCCAGCAGTTTCCGACAGGACAATGAGCAGTTCTTC
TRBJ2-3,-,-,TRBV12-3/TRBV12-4,CASSFGTQDTQYF,TGTGCCAGCAGTTTCGGGACACAAGATACGCAGTATTTT
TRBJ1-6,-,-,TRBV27,CASSFATGPLHF,TGTGCCAGCAGTTTCGCAACTGGACCCCTCCACTTT
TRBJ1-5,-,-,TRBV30,CAWSRGNSQPQHF,TGTGCCTGGAGTCGAGGGAACAGTCAGCCCCAGCATTTT
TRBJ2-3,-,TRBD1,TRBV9,CASSHSATPQQGDRTDTQYF,TGTGCCAGCAGCCACTCAGCCACTCCACAACAGGGGGATCGCACAGATACGCAGTATTTT
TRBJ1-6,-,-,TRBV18,CASSPDRKNSPLHF,TGTGCCAGCTCACCAGACAGAAAAAATTCACCCCTCCACTTT
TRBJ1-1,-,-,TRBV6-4,CASSDSSTANTEAFF,TGTGCCAGCAGTGACTCGAGTACTGCGAACACTGAAGCTTTCTTT
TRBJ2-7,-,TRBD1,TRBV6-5,CASSRDRGNYEQYF,TGTGCCAGCAGTCGGGACAGGGGAAACTACGAGCAGTACTTC
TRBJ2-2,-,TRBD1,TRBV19,CASSKLGTGVSGELFF,TGTGCCAGTAGCAAATTAGGGACAGGAGTTTCCGGGGAGCTGTTTTTT
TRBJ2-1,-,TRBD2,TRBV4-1,CASSPHPGTSGFSYNEQFF,TGCGCCAGCAGCCCTCATCCCGGGACTAGCGGGTTCTCATACAATGAGCAGTTCTTC
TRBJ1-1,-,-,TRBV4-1,CASSQDRQGGTEAFF,TGCGCCAGCAGCCAAGATCGGCAGGGCGGAACTGAAGCTTTCTTT
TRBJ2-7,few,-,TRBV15,CATSRDLMSGPSYEQYF,TGTGCCACCAGCAGAGATCTGATGAGTGGGCCCTCCTACGAGCAGTACTTC
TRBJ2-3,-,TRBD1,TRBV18,CASSRGQGHTDTQYF,TGTGCCAGCTCACGGGGACAGGGACACACAGATACGCAGTATTTT